This T cell receptor (beta chain) was observed in a study of cytomegalovirus exposure and HLA in healthy donors. Study-wide results and caveats: Reported performance of the classifier showed diagnosis of cytomegalovirus status with high specificity and sensitivity. Rare TCR sequences predominated, though certain public TCRs were found in many donors.

Note on this clone: No antigen is known for it.

PCR used 60 Vbeta primers and 13 Jbeta primers. Some clones are missing from TCRdb's copy, which holds only in-frame ones; the method was immunoSEQ multiplex PCR. The repertoire holds 250,000 to 350,000 clones, with about nine tenths as singletons. This clonotype originated in a middle-aged man in good health and CMV-seropositive. Sequencing was done on a sample of PBMCs.

CDR3 sequence (DNA): TGTGCCAGCAGTTTATGGGGGCAGGCTTTCTTT. Protein product: CASSLWGQAFF. The chain uses TRBV27 and TRBJ1-1; D may be TRBD1 (6 bases). The V and J ends lost 1 base and 11 bases respectively, with 8 bases between them. The CDR3 contains 11 residues. Germline V lookup: CDR1 MNHEY, CDR2 SMNVEV (reference sequence).